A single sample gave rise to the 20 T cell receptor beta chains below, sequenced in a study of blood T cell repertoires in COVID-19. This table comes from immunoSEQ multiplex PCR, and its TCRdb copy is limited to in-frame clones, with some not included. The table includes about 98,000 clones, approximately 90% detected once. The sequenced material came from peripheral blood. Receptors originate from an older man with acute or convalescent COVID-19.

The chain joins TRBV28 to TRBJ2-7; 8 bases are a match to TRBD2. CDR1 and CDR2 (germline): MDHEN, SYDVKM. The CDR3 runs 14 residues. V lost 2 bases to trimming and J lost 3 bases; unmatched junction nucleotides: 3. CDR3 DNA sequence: TGTGCCAGCAGTTTAGGGCTAGCGGGCTACGAGCAGTACGTC. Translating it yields CASSLGLAGYEQYV.

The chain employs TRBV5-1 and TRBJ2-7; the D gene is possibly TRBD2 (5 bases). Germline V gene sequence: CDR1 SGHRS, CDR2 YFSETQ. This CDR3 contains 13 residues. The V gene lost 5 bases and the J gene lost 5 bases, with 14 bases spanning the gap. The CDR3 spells CASRVSDLNEQYF. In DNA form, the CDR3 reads TGCGCCAGCAGGGTTAGCGACTTAAACGAGCAGTACTTC.

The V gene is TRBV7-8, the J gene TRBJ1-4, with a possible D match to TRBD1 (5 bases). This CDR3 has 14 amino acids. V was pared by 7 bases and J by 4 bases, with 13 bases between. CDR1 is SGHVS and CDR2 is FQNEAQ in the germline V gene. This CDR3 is CASTGQGLNEKLFF. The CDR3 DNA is TGTGCCAGCACCGGGCAGGGCCTTAATGAAAAACTGTTTTTT.

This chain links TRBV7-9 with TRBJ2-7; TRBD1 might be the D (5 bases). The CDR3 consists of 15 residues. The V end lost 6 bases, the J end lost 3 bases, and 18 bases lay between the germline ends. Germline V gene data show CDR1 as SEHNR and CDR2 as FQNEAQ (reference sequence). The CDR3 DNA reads TGTGCCAGCAGTTCCGGACGACAGAAGATCTACGAGCAGTACTTC. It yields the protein CASSSGRQKIYEQYF.

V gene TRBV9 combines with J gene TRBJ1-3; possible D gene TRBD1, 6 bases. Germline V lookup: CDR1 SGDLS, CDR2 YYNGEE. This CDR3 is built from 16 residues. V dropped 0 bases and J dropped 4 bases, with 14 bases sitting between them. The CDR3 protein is CASSVAGGAAGNTIYF. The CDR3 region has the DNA TGTGCCAGCAGCGTAGCTGGGGGCGCAGCGGGAAACACCATATATTTT.

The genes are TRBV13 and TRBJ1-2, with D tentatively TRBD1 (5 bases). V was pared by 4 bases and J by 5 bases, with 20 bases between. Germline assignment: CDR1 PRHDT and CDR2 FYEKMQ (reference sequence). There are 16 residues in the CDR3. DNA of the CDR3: TGTGCCAGCAGCTCACAACACGGGGCGGGGGAGTATGGCTACACCTTC. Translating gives CASSSQHGAGEYGYTF. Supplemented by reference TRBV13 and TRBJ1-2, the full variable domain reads AAGVIQSPRHLIKEKRETATLKCYPIPRHDTVYWYQQGPGQDPQFLISFYEKMQSDKGSIPDRFSAQQFSDYHSELNMSSLELGDSALYFCASSSQHGAGEYGYTFGSGTRLTVV.

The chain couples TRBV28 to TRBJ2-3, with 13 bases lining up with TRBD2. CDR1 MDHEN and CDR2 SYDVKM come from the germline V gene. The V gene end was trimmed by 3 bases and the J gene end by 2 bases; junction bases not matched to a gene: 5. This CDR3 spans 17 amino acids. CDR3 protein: CASSFGTSGAYTDTQYF. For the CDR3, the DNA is TGTGCCAGCAGTTTCGGGACTAGCGGGGCTTACACAGATACGCAGTATTTT.

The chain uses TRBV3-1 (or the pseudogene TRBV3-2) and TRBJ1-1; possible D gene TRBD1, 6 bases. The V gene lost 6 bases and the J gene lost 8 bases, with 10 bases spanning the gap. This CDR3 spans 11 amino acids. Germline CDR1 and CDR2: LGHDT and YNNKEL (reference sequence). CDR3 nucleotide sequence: TGTGCCAGCAGAAACACAGGGGAAGCTTTCTTT. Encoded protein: CASRNTGEAFF.

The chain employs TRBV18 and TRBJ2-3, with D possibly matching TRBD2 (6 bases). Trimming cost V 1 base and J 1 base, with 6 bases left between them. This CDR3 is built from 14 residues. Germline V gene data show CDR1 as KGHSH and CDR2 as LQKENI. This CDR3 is CASSPREGTDTQYF. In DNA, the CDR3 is TGTGCCAGCTCACCACGGGAGGGCACAGATACGCAGTATTTT. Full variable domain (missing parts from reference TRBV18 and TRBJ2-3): NAGVMQNPRHLVRRRGQEARLRCSPMKGHSHVYWYRQLPEEGLKFMVYLQKENIIDESGMPKERFSAEFPKEGPSILRIQQVVRGDSAAYFCASSPREGTDTQYFGPGTRLTVL.

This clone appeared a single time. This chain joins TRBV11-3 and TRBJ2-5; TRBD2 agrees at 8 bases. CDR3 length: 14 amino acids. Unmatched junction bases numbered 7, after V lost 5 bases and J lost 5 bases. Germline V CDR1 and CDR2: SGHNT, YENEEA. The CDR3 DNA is TGTGCCAGCAGCCCCGGGGGGGCTAGGGAGACCCAGTACTTC. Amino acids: CASSPGGARETQYF.

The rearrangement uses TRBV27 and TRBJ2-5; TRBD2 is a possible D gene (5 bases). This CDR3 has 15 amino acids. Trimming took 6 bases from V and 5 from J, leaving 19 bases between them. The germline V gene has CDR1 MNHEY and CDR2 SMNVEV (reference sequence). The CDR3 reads CASSLFGISRETQYF. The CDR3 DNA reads TGTGCCAGCAGCCTTTTCGGGATCAGTAGGGAGACCCAGTACTTC.

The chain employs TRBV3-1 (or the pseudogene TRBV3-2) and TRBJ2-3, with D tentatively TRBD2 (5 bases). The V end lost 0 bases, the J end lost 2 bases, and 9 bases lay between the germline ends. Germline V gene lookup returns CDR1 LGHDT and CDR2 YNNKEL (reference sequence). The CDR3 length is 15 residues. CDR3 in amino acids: CASSQEERTTDTQYF. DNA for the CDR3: TGTGCCAGCAGCCAAGAAGAGCGGACCACAGATACGCAGTATTTT.

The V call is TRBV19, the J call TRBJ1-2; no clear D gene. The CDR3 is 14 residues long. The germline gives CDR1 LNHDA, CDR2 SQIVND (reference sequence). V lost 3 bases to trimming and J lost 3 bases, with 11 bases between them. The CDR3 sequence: CASSILGADYGYTF. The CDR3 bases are TGTGCCAGTAGTATTCTCGGAGCTGACTATGGCTACACCTTC.

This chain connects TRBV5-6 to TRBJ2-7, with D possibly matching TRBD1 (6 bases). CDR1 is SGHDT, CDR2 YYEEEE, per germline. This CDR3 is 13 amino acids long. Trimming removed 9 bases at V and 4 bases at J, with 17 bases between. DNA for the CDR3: TGTGCCACTTCGAGGGGGTCGCAATACGAGCAGTACTTC. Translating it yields CATSRGSQYEQYF.

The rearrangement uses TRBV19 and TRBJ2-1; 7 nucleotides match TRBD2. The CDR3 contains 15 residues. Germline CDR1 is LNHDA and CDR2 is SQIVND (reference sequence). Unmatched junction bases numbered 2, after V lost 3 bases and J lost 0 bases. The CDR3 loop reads CASSIGGGSYNEQFF. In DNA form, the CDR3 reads TGTGCCAGTAGTATTGGGGGGGGCTCCTACAATGAGCAGTTCTTC.

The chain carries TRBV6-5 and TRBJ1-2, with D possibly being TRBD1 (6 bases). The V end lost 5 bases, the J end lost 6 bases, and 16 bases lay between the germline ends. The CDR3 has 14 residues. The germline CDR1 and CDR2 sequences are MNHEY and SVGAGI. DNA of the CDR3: TGTGCCAGCAGTCGGACAGTCCAGATCGATGGCTACACCTTC. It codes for CASSRTVQIDGYTF.

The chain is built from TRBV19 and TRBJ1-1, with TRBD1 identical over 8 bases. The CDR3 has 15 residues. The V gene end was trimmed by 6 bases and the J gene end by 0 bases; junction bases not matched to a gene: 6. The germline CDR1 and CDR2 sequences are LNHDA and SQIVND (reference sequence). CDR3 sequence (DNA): TGTGCCAGTAGCGACAGGGGCGGAATGAACACTGAAGCTTTCTTT. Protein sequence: CASSDRGGMNTEAFF.

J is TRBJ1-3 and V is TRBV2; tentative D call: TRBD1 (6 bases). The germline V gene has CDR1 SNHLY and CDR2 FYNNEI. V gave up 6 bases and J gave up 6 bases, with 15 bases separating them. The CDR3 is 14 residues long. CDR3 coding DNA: TGTGCCAGCAGCCGGGCCAGGGGTTCAAACACCATATATTTT. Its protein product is CASSRARGSNTIYF.

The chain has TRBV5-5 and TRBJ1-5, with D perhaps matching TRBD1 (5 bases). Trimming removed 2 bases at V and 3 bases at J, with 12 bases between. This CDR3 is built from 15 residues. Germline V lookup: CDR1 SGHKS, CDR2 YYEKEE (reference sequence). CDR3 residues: CASSLQASVNQPQHF. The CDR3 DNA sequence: TGTGCCAGCAGCTTACAGGCGTCCGTCAATCAGCCCCAGCATTTT.

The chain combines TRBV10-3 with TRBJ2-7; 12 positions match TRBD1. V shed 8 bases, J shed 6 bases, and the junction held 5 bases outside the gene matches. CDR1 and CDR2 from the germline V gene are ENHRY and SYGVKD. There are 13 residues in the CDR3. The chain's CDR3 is CAIRGTGGLEQYF. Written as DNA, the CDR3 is TGTGCCATCCGCGGGACAGGGGGCCTCGAGCAGTACTTC.